Listed here are 25 T cell receptor beta chains from one sample, sequenced in a study of identical twins. TCRdb ran MiXCR on the 5' RACE reads and lists one entry per CDR3 protein. In the table there are about 1.7 million distinct CDR3 sequences, more than 30% of which are singletons. Specimen: cord blood. The receptor set was obtained from a newborn girl in good health.

This clonotype has just a few counts. The rearrangement joins TRBV3-1 to TRBJ1-6; 7 bases match TRBD1. This CDR3 has 16 residues. In germline, CDR1 is LGHDT, CDR2 YNNKEL (reference sequence). The V gene end was trimmed by 4 bases and the J gene end by 9 bases; junction bases not matched to a gene: 12. CDR3 in amino acids: CASSRGTASFGSPLHF. Here the CDR3 DNA reads TGTGCCAGCAGCCGTGGGACAGCCTCATTTGGTTCACCCCTCCACTTT.

In DNA, the CDR3 is TGTGCCAGCAGTTTGGGGGCTCTGGCCCCTACCTATGGCTACACCTTC. Translating it yields CASSLGALAPTYGYTF. J is TRBJ1-2 and V is TRBV27; D might be TRBD1 (6 bases). V was trimmed by 3 bases and J by 4 bases, leaving 18 bases between them. The CDR3 sequence is 16 residues long. CDR1 and CDR2 from the germline V gene are MNHEY and SMNVEV (reference sequence).

As regards this clonotype: One base away lies a much larger clone, so this may be a sequencing read error. The chain uses TRBV27 and TRBJ2-5; TRBD2 might be the D (5 bases). Germline values: CDR1 MNHEY, CDR2 SMNVEV (reference sequence). V lost 0 bases and J 11 bases, leaving 22 bases between the germline ends. This CDR3 is built from 16 residues. The CDR3 nucleotides read TGTGCCAGCAGTTTATCGCTGGACTCAACCGCTGGTGAGCAGTACTTC. This encodes CASSLSLDSTAGEQYF.

There are a few counts of this clonotype. The chain joins TRBV11-1 to TRBJ2-3; D tentatively reads TRBD1 or TRBD2 (5 bases each). This CDR3 has 16 amino acids. V shed 1 base and J shed 2 bases, with 13 bases lying between them. Germline CDR1 is SGHAT and CDR2 is FQDESV (reference sequence). The CDR3 DNA follows: TGTGCCAGCAGCTTAGAGTGGTGGGGACCCACAGATACGCAGTATTTT. It encodes CASSLEWWGPTDTQYF.

The chain has TRBV6-2 or TRBV6-3 and TRBJ2-3; the D call may be TRBD1 or TRBD2 (5 bases each). Trimming removed 6 bases at V and 4 bases at J, with 14 bases between. CDR1 is MNHEY, CDR2 SVGEGT, per germline. CDR3 size: 14 residues. CDR3 in amino acids: CASSPWDGADTQYF. The CDR3 region has the DNA TGTGCCAGCAGCCCCTGGGACGGGGCAGATACGCAGTATTTT.

This sequence joins TRBV5-1 and TRBJ1-2, with D unresolved. This CDR3 contains 13 residues. Germline V gives CDR1 SGHRS, CDR2 YFSETQ. V lost 0 bases to trimming and J lost 4 bases, with 7 bases between them. The CDR3 sequence: CASSLDYPYGYTF. The CDR3, as DNA: TGCGCCAGCAGCTTGGATTACCCCTATGGCTACACCTTC.

The rearrangement links TRBV6-5 to TRBJ2-4; possibly TRBD1 for D (5 bases). The CDR3 loop spans 14 amino acids. Trimming cost V 5 bases and J 1 base, with 9 bases left between them. Germline loops: CDR1 MNHEY, CDR2 SVGAGI. CDR3 amino acids: CASSPTDAKNIQYF. For the CDR3, the DNA is TGTGCCAGCAGTCCGACAGACGCCAAAAACATTCAGTACTTC.

The V call is TRBV10-3, the J call TRBJ2-1, with D tentatively TRBD1 or TRBD2 (5 bases each). The J call may be faulty, since TRBJ2-7 better matches the DNA end. The CDR3 sequence is 12 residues long. CDR1 and CDR2 from the germline V gene are ENHRY and SYGVKD. The chain's CDR3 is CATGRVSDEQYF. The CDR3 DNA reads as TGTGCCACAGGGCGGGTAAGCGATGAGCAGTACTTC.

This chain connects TRBV20-1 to TRBJ1-2; the match to TRBD1 covers 7 bases. The CDR3 runs to 15 residues. V lost 0 bases and J lost 6; bases outside the gene matches: 10. The germline CDR1 and CDR2 sequences are DFQATT and SNEGSKA (reference sequence). The CDR3 DNA reads as TGCAGTGCTAGAGATGGGGGGACAGTTTCCGATGGCTACACCTTC. Residues: CSARDGGTVSDGYTF.

The rearrangement joins TRBV3-1 to TRBJ1-1; D is unresolved. Trimming stripped 1 base from V and 6 bases from J, with 6 bases between. CDR1 and CDR2 from the germline V gene are LGHDT and YNNKEL (reference sequence). The CDR3 has 12 amino acids. Here the CDR3 reads CASSQAEAEAFF. Here the CDR3 DNA reads TGTGCCAGCAGCCAAGCCGAAGCTGAAGCTTTCTTT. Supplemented by reference TRBV3-1 and TRBJ1-1, the full variable domain reads DTAVSQTPKYLVTQMGNDKSIKCEQNLGHDTMYWYKQDSKKFLKIMFSYNNKELIINETVPNRFSPKSPDKAHLNLHINSLELGDSAVYFCASSQAEAEAFFGQGTRLTVV.

A remark on this clonotype: A single base separates this from a much larger clone, so it may be a read error. V and J are TRBV5-1 and TRBJ2-4, with TRBD2 as a possible D gene (5 bases). This CDR3 has 14 residues. CDR1 is SGHRS and CDR2 is YFSETQ in the germline V gene. Here the CDR3 DNA reads TGCGTCAGCAGCTTGGAAATGGGAGAAAACATTCAGTACTTC. Amino acids: CVSSLEMGENIQYF.

This clonotype was seen repeatedly, ten times or more. At one end the junction does not follow the germline gene, possibly because of a read error. The J gene is TRBJ1-2, the V gene TRBV7-2; 7 nucleotides align to TRBD1. The CDR3 consists of 13 residues. Germline CDR1 is SGHTA and CDR2 is FQGNSA. CDR3 nucleotides: TGCGCCAGCAGTACGACAGGGTCCTATGGCTACACCTTC. This encodes CASSTTGSYGYTF.

This clonotype was seen ten or more times. The gene calls are TRBV6-5 and TRBJ1-1; no clear D gene. Between the trimmed V and J ends, which lost 0 bases and 0 bases, there was a span of 8 bases. The CDR3 runs 15 residues. In germline, CDR1 is MNHEY, CDR2 SVGAGI. The CDR3 sequence: CASSYSGGLNTEAFF. The CDR3 nucleotides read TGTGCCAGCAGTTACTCGGGCGGCTTGAACACTGAAGCTTTCTTT.

Only a few counts were recorded for this clonotype. The chain links TRBV10-3 to TRBJ1-1; tentative D call: TRBD1 (6 bases). CDR3 length: 15 amino acids. Per the germline V gene, CDR1 is ENHRY and CDR2 is SYGVKD. V dropped 4 bases and J dropped 0 bases, with 12 bases sitting between them. CDR3 region: CAISATGRLNTEAFF. In DNA, the CDR3 is TGTGCCATCAGTGCTACAGGGAGATTGAACACTGAAGCTTTCTTT.

This clonotype was seen more than once but under ten times. V usage is TRBV20-1 and J usage is TRBJ2-5; TRBD2 aligns across 10 bases. The CDR3 has 13 residues. V was pared by 6 bases and J by 2 bases, with 3 bases of the junction left unmatched. In germline, CDR1 is DFQATT, CDR2 SNEGSKA (reference sequence). CDR3 amino acids: CSALAGVQETQYF. The CDR3 DNA follows: TGCAGTGCGCTAGCGGGGGTACAAGAGACCCAGTACTTC.

This clonotype has more than one count but fewer than ten. This rearrangement joins TRBV27 to TRBJ1-6, with D uncertain. CDR3 size: 14 residues. The V gene's germline CDR1 is MNHEY and CDR2 SMNVEV (reference sequence). Trimming took 3 bases from V and 9 from J, leaving 12 bases between them. CDR3: CASSFLGEVSPLHF. The CDR3 DNA reads TGTGCCAGCAGTTTCCTTGGGGAGGTTTCACCCCTCCACTTT.

The chain couples TRBV29-1 to TRBJ1-3, with D maybe TRBD1 (6 bases). CDR1 and CDR2 from the germline V gene are SQVTM and ANQGSEA. V shed 3 bases and J shed 0 bases, with 9 bases lying between them. The CDR3 runs to 14 residues. CDR3 amino acids: CSVDRDNSGNTIYF. The CDR3 DNA is TGCAGCGTTGACCGGGACAACTCTGGAAACACCATATATTTT. Full variable domain (outside the CDR3, taken from reference TRBV29-1 and TRBJ1-3): SAVISQKPSRDICQRGTSLTIQCQVDSQVTMMFWYRQQPGQSLTLIATANQGSEATYESGFVIDKFPISRPNLTFSTLTVSNMSPEDSSIYLCSVDRDNSGNTIYFGEGSWLTVV.

A few counts support this clonotype. V and J are TRBV7-2 and TRBJ2-5; TRBD2 matches at 8 bases. V lost 5 bases to trimming and J lost 3 bases; unmatched junction nucleotides: 5. CDR3 length: 14 residues. Germline assignment: CDR1 SGHTA and CDR2 FQGNSA. The CDR3 sequence is CASSPRLAKETQYF. The CDR3 nucleotides read TGTGCCAGCAGCCCCCGACTAGCGAAAGAGACCCAGTACTTC.

As regards this clonotype: This may be a read error, as it is one base from a much larger clone. This chain uses TRBV2 with TRBJ2-5; D unresolved. The J call may be wrong; the DNA end is better matched by TRBJ2-7. CDR3 size: 12 residues. Germline CDR1 is SNHLY and CDR2 is FYNNEI. The CDR3 reads CASSECPYEQYF. The CDR3 nucleotides are TGTGCCAGCAGTGAATGCCCCTACGAGCAGTACTTC.

As for this clonotype: This sequence may be a read error, since a much larger clone differs from it by one base. The rearrangement joins TRBV29-1 to TRBJ2-7; 9 positions match TRBD1. Trimming cost V 4 bases and J 2 bases; bases outside gene matches: 21. Per germline, CDR1 SQVTM and CDR2 ANQGSEA. This CDR3 comprises 19 residues. CDR3 bases: TGCAGCGTTGGCGTCCCCCCGGACAGGGGCTTCCGCTATACCTACGAGCAGTACTTC. Protein product: CSVGVPPDRGFRYTYEQYF.

This sequence joins TRBV5-1 and TRBJ1-2, with 8 bases lining up with TRBD1. V shed 2 bases, J shed 3 bases, and the junction held 3 bases outside the gene matches. The CDR3 contains 14 residues. CDR1 is SGHRS, CDR2 YFSETQ, per germline. CDR3 bases: TGCGCCAGCAGCTTCCCAGGGGGCCACTATGGCTACACCTTC. Residues: CASSFPGGHYGYTF.

This clonotype came up a few times. The chain couples TRBV12-3 or TRBV12-4 to TRBJ2-7, with D unclear. The CDR3 totals 13 residues. The ends were cut back, 6 bases at V and 2 bases at J, with 11 bases in the middle. As DNA, the CDR3 is TGTGCCAGCAGCCAGACCCGTACCTACGAGCAGTACTTC. It yields the protein CASSQTRTYEQYF.

The V and J genes are TRBV2 and TRBJ2-1; possible D gene TRBD1, 5 bases. V lost 8 bases to trimming and J lost 0 bases, with 11 bases between them. The CDR3 has 14 residues. CDR1 is SNHLY, CDR2 FYNNEI, per germline. CDR3 DNA: TGTGCCAGCGTCCTTGACAGCTCCTACAATGAGCAGTTCTTC. Translation gives CASVLDSSYNEQFF.

The chain uses TRBV20-1 and TRBJ2-1; either TRBD1 or TRBD2 may fit D (5 bases each). The CDR3 runs to 13 residues. Germline values: CDR1 DFQATT, CDR2 SNEGSKA (reference sequence). CDR3 amino acids: CSATMGLAGLQFF. CDR3 nucleotide sequence: TGCAGCGCCACTATGGGGCTAGCAGGTTTGCAGTTCTTC.

This sequence joins TRBV5-4 and TRBJ2-5; D gene unclear. Germline loops: CDR1 SGHNT, CDR2 YYREEE (reference sequence). The CDR3 has 15 residues. V was shortened by 0 bases and J by 2 bases, with 11 bases between the two germline ends. The CDR3 region is CASSLGSTLQETQYF. The CDR3 coding sequence is TGTGCCAGCAGCTTGGGTAGTACGTTACAAGAGACCCAGTACTTC.